Listed below are T cell receptor beta chains from one sample, sequenced in a study of cytomegalovirus exposure and HLA in healthy donors. The method was immunoSEQ multiplex PCR; TCRdb's version includes in-frame clones alone and lacks a portion of them. The repertoire consists of roughly 70,000 clones, with roughly four fifths occurring once and the leading ten covering approximately 5.8%. Material: PBMCs. Receptor source: a man in his fifties or sixties in good health and CMV-seronegative. The CDR3 runs from the conserved cysteine through the conserved F or W. Fields, in order: D gene, clone size, J gene, V gene, CDR3 protein, CDR3 DNA. A D gene is named only where the DNA matches it firmly. Clone size is stated in some rows and not others, as once, few, many or a class when expanded.

>-|few|TRBJ1-5|TRBV7-2
CASRPGGFGQPQHF
TGTGCCAGCAGACCCGGGGGGTTCGGGCAGCCCCAGCATTTT
>TRBD1|-|TRBJ1-1|TRBV6-1
CASSENRGAAEAFF
TGTGCCAGCAGTGAAAACAGGGGTGCCGCTGAAGCTTTCTTT
>-|-|TRBJ1-1|TRBV29-1
CSAVQGFNTEAFF
TGCAGCGCCGTACAGGGCTTTAACACTGAAGCTTTCTTT
>TRBD1|-|TRBJ2-7|TRBV7-3
CASSFDGTASYEQYF
TGTGCCAGCAGCTTCGACGGGACAGCCTCCTACGAGCAGTACTTC
>-|-|TRBJ2-1|TRBV4-2
CASSQVREEQFF
TGTGCCAGCAGCCAAGTCAGGGAAGAGCAGTTCTTC
>TRBD2|-|TRBJ2-3|TRBV7-9
CASSRLAGTTDTQYF
TGTGCCAGCAGTCGACTAGCGGGGACGACAGATACGCAGTATTTT
>-|-|TRBJ2-7|TRBV18
CASSPELGQYEQYF
TGTGCCAGCTCACCTGAACTTGGACAATACGAGCAGTACTTC
>TRBD2|-|TRBJ2-2|TRBV6-5
CASSYQSSGTGELFF
TGTGCCAGCAGTTACCAGTCTAGCGGGACCGGGGAGCTGTTTTTT
>TRBD1|-|TRBJ2-7|TRBV7-2
CASSPQGVGIYEQYF
TGTGCCAGCAGCCCACAGGGGGTGGGAATCTACGAGCAGTACTTC
>TRBD2|-|TRBJ2-2|TRBV11-2
CASRSGTSFFGGELFF
TGTGCCAGCCGATCCGGGACTAGCTTTTTTGGCGGGGAGCTGTTTTTT
>TRBD1|-|TRBJ2-7|TRBV19
CASRIRDRGGEQYF
TGTGCCAGTAGGATCCGGGACAGGGGCGGCGAGCAGTACTTC
>-|-|TRBJ1-3|TRBV7-8
CASSRLSSGNTIYF
TGTGCCAGCAGCCGCCTTAGCTCTGGAAACACCATATATTTT
>-|-|TRBJ1-3|TRBV7-9
CASSFLIDSGNTIYF
TGTGCCAGCAGTTTCCTAATTGACTCTGGAAACACCATATATTTT
>-|-|TRBJ1-1|TRBV7-6
CASSLLGTGNTEAFF
TGTGCCAGCAGCTTATTAGGTACAGGGAACACTGAAGCTTTCTTT
>TRBD1|few|TRBJ2-2|TRBV4-1
CASSYSGTGVGELFF
TGCGCCAGCAGTTACTCCGGGACAGGTGTGGGGGAGCTGTTTTTT
>TRBD2|-|TRBJ2-7|TRBV29-1
CSVEPTSGGWDEQYF
TGCAGCGTTGAACCAACTAGCGGGGGGTGGGACGAGCAGTACTTC
>-|-|TRBJ1-1|TRBV5-1
CASSSGGGVNTEAFF
TGCGCCAGCAGCTCGGGGGGCGGCGTGAACACTGAAGCTTTCTTT
>TRBD2|few|TRBJ2-1|TRBV11-3
CASSLRLAGAFGANEQFF
TGTGCCAGCAGCTTAAGGCTAGCGGGAGCATTCGGAGCCAATGAGCAGTTCTTC
>TRBD2|-|TRBJ2-1|TRBV19
CASSTGTSGRNEQFF
TGTGCCAGTAGTACTGGGACTAGCGGGAGGAATGAGCAGTTCTTC
>-|-|TRBJ1-2|TRBV29-1
CSVGQHYGYTF
TGCAGCGTTGGACAGCACTATGGCTACACCTTC
>-|-|TRBJ1-4|TRBV18
CASSPPFGVRDEKLFF
TGTGCCAGCTCACCACCGTTCGGGGTTAGGGATGAAAAACTGTTTTTT
>-|few|TRBJ1-3|TRBV6-1
CASSAGYGNTIYF
TGTGCCAGCAGTGCCGGGTACGGAAACACCATATATTTT
>TRBD1|-|TRBJ1-5|TRBV19
CASSTDRGAQPQHF
TGTGCCAGTAGTACCGACAGGGGCGCTCAGCCCCAGCATTTT
>TRBD2|-|TRBJ2-7|TRBV30
CAWSSGISYEQYF
TGTGCCTGGAGTAGCGGGATCTCCTACGAGCAGTACTTC
>TRBD2|-|TRBJ2-7|TRBV5-1
CASSQGLSGSYEQYF
TGCGCCAGCAGCCAGGGACTAAGCGGGAGTTACGAGCAGTACTTC
>TRBD1|-|TRBJ1-1|TRBV6-6
CASSYTDRVTEAFF
TGTGCCAGCAGTTACACCGACAGGGTCACTGAAGCTTTCTTT
>-|-|TRBJ1-5|TRBV10-3
CAISEVADQPQHF
TGTGCCATCAGTGAAGTGGCAGATCAGCCCCAGCATTTT
>TRBD2|-|TRBJ2-7|TRBV7-9
CASSLRRGGSYEQYF
TGTGCCAGCAGCTTGAGGCGGGGAGGGTCCTACGAGCAGTACTTC
>TRBD1|once|TRBJ1-2|TRBV5-1
CASSPPGQGAIHGYTF
TGCGCCAGCAGCCCACCGGGACAGGGGGCGATCCATGGCTACACCTTC
>TRBD1|-|TRBJ2-3|TRBV7-6
CASSRTGLSTDTQYF
TGTGCCAGCAGCAGGACAGGGTTGAGCACAGATACGCAGTATTTT
>-|-|TRBJ2-7|TRBV5-5
CASSGAYEQYF
TGTGCCAGCAGCGGGGCATACGAGCAGTACTTC
>-|few|TRBJ1-5|TRBV10-2
CASSEWGVGRRHF
TGCGCCAGCAGTGAGTGGGGGGTGGGACGACGGCATTTT
>-|-|TRBJ2-2|TRBV15
CATSRGLEAGTGELFF
TGTGCCACCAGCAGAGGACTTGAGGCGGGGACCGGGGAGCTGTTTTTT
>-|-|TRBJ2-6|TRBV28
CASSSQGSGANVLTF
TGTGCCAGCAGTTCCCAGGGGTCTGGGGCCAACGTCCTGACTTTC
>-|few|TRBJ1-3|TRBV5-6
CASSFRAATTGHSGNTIYF
TGTGCCAGCAGCTTCCGGGCAGCGACGACAGGCCACTCTGGAAACACCATATATTTT
>-|-|TRBJ2-5|TRBV29-1
CSVEFGNGETQYF
TGCAGCGTTGAATTCGGGAACGGGGAGACCCAGTACTTC
>-|-|TRBJ2-1|TRBV6-5
CASSYTGTYSYNEQFF
TGTGCCAGCAGTTACACCGGGACTTACTCCTACAATGAGCAGTTCTTC
>-|once|TRBJ2-4|TRBV7-2
CASSSWGDSPAF
TGTGCCAGCAGCTCGTGGGGGGACAGTCCAGCCTTC
>TRBD1|-|TRBJ1-2|TRBV27
CASRPGQGARGYTF
TGTGCCAGCAGACCGGGACAGGGGGCACGCGGCTACACCTTC
>-|few|TRBJ2-1|TRBV4-1
CASSQDGDNEQFF
TGCGCCAGCAGCCAGGATGGAGACAATGAGCAGTTCTTC
>-|-|TRBJ2-1|TRBV28
CASSPRLEIQFF
TGTGCCAGCAGTCCCCGCCTAGAAATTCAGTTCTTC
>-|-|TRBJ1-4|TRBV6-5
CASTTTNEKLFF
TGTGCCAGTACAACAACTAATGAAAAACTGTTTTTT
>TRBD1|-|TRBJ1-5|TRBV5-8
CASSLGQGILQPQHF
TGTGCCAGCAGCCTGGGACAGGGGATTCTTCAGCCCCAGCATTTT
>-|-|TRBJ1-1|TRBV10-3
CAISARSKNMNTEAFF
TGTGCCATCAGCGCACGCTCAAAGAACATGAACACTGAAGCTTTCTTT
>-|-|TRBJ1-1|TRBV30
CAWSVYRNTEAFF
TGTGCCTGGAGTGTTTACAGGAACACTGAAGCTTTCTTT
>-|-|TRBJ2-6|TRBV14
CASSQVRGSGANVLTF
TGTGCCAGCAGCCAAGTCCGGGGCTCTGGGGCCAACGTCCTGACTTTC
>TRBD2|-|TRBJ2-3|TRBV2
CASSPDRRGVDTQYF
TGTGCCAGCAGCCCTGACAGGCGGGGGGTGGATACGCAGTATTTT
>TRBD2|-|TRBJ2-7|TRBV5-1
CASSLGLAGGLVREQYF
TGCGCCAGCAGCTTGGGACTAGCGGGGGGCCTTGTACGCGAGCAGTACTTC
>TRBD2|few|TRBJ2-7|TRBV5-1
CASSAAGGSSYEQYF
TGCGCCAGCAGCGCAGCGGGGGGGAGCTCCTACGAGCAGTACTTC
>-|-|TRBJ2-6|TRBV5-1
CASSLQPQGANVLTF
TGCGCCAGCAGCTTACAGCCCCAGGGGGCCAACGTCCTGACTTTC
>TRBD2|-|TRBJ2-7|TRBV25-1
CASSVGLAGVVGF
TGTGCCAGCAGTGTGGGACTAGCGGGAGTAGTAGGCTTC
>-|-|TRBJ2-5|TRBV28
CASSLSSPGAQYF
TGTGCCAGCAGTTTGTCCTCTCCCGGGGCCCAGTACTTC
>-|-|TRBJ2-7|TRBV7-8
CASSLQVSYEQYF
TGTGCCAGCAGCTTACAGGTTTCCTACGAGCAGTACTTC